This TCR beta chain stems from a study of blood T cell repertoires in COVID-19. Recruitment covered 20 to 25 US areas and drew participants whose ages spanned roughly 18 to 90 years. This clone showed up just a few times. Only in-frame clones appear in the TCRdb table, and some are missing; sequencing was by immunoSEQ multiplex PCR. The data show about 350,000 clones, roughly 84% seen once. This CDR3 comprises 15 residues. V lost 4 bases and J lost 3, with 13 bases in between. Per the germline V gene, CDR1 is MNHEY and CDR2 is SVGAGI. The chain combines TRBV6-5 with TRBJ2-1, with D tentatively TRBD1 (6 bases). The clonotype was recovered from a woman in her 30s who had recovered from COVID-19. Sequencing was done on a sample of PBMCs or T cells enriched from blood (not recorded which). In nucleotides, the CDR3 is TGTGCCAGCAGTTTAACCGGGACATACTACAATGAGCAGTTCTTC. Amino acid sequence: CASSLTGTYYNEQFF.